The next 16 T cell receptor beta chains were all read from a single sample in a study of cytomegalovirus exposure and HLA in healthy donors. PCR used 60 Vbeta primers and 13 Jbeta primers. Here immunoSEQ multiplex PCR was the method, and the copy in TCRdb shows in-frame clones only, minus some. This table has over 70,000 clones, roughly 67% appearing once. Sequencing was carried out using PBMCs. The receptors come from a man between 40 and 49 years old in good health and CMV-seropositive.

The CDR3 nucleotides read TGTGCCACCAGCCCCGGGACACCACGGCTAAACATTCAGTACTTC. It is translated as CATSPGTPRLNIQYF. V usage is TRBV15 and J usage is TRBJ2-4; a weak D match, TRBD1 (6 bases). The CDR3 has 15 amino acids. Germline lookup yields CDR1 LNHNV and CDR2 YYDKDF (reference sequence). The V and J ends lost 5 bases and 6 bases respectively, with 17 bases between them.

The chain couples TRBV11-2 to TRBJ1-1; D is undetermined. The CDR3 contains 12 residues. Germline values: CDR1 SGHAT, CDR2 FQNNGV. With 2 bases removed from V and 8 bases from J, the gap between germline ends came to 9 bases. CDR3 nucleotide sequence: TGTGCCAGCAGCTTACCGGGGATAGAAGCTTTCTTT. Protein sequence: CASSLPGIEAFF.

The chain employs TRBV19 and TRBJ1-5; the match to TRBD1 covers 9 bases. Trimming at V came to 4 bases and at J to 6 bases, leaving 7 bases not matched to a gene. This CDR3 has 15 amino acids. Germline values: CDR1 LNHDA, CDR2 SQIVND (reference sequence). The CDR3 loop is CASSTPGQGRQPQHF. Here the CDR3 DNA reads TGTGCCAGTAGTACACCGGGACAGGGCCGTCAGCCCCAGCATTTT.

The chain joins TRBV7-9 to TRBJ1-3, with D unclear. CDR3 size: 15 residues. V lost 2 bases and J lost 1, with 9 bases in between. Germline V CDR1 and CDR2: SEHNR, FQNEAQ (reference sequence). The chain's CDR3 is CASSLFGESGNTIYF. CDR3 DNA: TGTGCCAGCAGCTTATTCGGGGAATCTGGAAACACCATATATTTT.

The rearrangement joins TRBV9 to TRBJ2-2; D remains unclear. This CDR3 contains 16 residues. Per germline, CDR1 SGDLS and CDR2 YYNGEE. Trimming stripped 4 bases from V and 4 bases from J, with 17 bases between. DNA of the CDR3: TGTGCCAGCAGCTTAAGAGGAGACGTGGGCACCGGGGAGCTGTTTTTT. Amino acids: CASSLRGDVGTGELFF.

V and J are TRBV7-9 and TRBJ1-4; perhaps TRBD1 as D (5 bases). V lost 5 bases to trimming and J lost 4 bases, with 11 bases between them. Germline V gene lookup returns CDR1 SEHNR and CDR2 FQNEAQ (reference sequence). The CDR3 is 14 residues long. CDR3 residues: CASSRGRGNEKLFF. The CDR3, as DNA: TGTGCCAGCAGCCGAGGGAGGGGTAATGAAAAACTGTTTTTT.

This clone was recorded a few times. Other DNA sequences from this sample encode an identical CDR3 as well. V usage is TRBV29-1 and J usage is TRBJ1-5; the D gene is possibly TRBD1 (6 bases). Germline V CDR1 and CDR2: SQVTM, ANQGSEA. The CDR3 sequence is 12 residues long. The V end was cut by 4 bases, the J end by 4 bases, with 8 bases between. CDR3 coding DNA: TGCAGCGTTGGGGGGCGTAATCAGCCCCAGCATTTT. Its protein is CSVGGRNQPQHF.

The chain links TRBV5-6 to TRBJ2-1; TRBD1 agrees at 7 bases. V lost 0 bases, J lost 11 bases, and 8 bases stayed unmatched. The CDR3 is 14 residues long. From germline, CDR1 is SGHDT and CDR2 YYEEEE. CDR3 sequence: CASSLAGSTGKQFF. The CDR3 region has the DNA TGTGCCAGCAGCTTGGCAGGGTCGACAGGGAAGCAGTTCTTC.

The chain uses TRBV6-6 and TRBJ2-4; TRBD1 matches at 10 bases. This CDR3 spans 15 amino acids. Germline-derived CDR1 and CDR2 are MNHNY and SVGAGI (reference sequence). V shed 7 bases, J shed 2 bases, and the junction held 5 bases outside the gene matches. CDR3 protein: CASTKDRGTKNIQYF. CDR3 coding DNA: TGTGCCAGCACCAAGGACAGGGGGACCAAAAACATTCAGTACTTC.

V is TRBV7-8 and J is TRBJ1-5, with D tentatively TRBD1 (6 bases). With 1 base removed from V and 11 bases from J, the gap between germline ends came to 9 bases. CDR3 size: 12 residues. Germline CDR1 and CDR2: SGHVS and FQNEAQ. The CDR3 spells CASSLEDSSQHF. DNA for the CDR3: TGTGCCAGCAGCTTAGAGGACAGTTCCCAGCATTTT. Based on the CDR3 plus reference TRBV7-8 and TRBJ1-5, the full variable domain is GAGVSQSPRYKVAKRGQDVALRCDPISGHVSLFWYQQALGQGPEFLTYFQNEAQLDKSGLPSDRFFAERPEGSVSTLKIQRTQQEDSAVYLCASSLEDSSQHFGDGTRLSIL.

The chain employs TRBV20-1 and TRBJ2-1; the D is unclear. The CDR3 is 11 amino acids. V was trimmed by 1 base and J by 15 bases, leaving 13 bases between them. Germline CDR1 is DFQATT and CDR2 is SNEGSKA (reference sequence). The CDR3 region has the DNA TGCAGTGCTAGAGTTTATGCGGCCACGTTCTTC. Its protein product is CSARVYAATFF.

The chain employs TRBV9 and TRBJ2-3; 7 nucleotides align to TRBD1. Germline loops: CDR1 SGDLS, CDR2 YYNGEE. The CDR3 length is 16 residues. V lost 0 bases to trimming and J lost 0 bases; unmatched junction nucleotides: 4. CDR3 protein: CASSVEGRGSTDTQYF. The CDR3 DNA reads TGTGCCAGCAGCGTAGAAGGCAGGGGGAGCACAGATACGCAGTATTTT.

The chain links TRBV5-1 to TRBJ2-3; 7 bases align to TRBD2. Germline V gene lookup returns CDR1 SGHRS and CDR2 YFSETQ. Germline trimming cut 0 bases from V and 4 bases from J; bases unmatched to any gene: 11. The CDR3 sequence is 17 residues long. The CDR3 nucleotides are TGCGCCAGCAGCTTGGTTCGTTCGGCGGGAGTTTCAGATACGCAGTATTTT. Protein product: CASSLVRSAGVSDTQYF.

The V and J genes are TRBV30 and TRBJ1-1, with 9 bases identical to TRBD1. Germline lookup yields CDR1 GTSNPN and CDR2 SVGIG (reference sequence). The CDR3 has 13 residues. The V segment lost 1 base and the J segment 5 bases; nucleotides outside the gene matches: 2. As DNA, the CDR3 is TGTGCCTGGAGTGACGACAGGGGGACTGAAGCTTTCTTT. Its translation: CAWSDDRGTEAFF.

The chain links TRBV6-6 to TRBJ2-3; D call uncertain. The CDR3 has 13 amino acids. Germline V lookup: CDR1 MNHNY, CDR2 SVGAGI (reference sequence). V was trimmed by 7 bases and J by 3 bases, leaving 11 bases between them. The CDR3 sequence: CASTWSWTDTQYF. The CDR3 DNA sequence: TGTGCCAGCACCTGGAGTTGGACAGATACGCAGTATTTT.

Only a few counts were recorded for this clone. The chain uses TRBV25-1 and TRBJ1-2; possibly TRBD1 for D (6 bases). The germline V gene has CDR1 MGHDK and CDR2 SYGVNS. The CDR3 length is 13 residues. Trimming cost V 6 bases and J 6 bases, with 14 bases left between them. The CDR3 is CASREQGFDGYTF. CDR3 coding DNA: TGTGCCAGCAGAGAACAGGGTTTTGATGGCTACACCTTC.